One and the same sample provided the 31 T cell receptor beta chains below, sequenced in a study of CD8 T cells in Susac syndrome. Random hexamers served to reverse transcribe roughly 0.5 to 1 ug RNA. In TCRdb, the immunoSEQ multiplex PCR reads were re-called with MiXCR into one record per CDR3 protein. The sample records about 100,000 distinct CDR3 sequences, 95% being singletons. The sample comprised CD8+ T cells from PBMCs. These receptors all stem from a human donor with Susac syndrome.

This chain uses TRBV27 with TRBJ2-2; TRBD1 is a possible D gene (6 bases). Germline CDR1 reads MNHEY; CDR2 reads SMNVEV (reference sequence). CDR3 size: 16 residues. The V gene lost 2 bases and the J gene lost 1 base, with 11 bases spanning the gap. CDR3 sequence reads: CASSLRPTGNTGELFF. In DNA form, the CDR3 reads TGTGCCAGCAGTTTACGCCCGACAGGGAACACCGGGGAGCTGTTTTTT.

This clonotype was seen more than once but under ten times. The V gene is TRBV18, the J gene TRBJ1-1, with 11 bases fitting TRBD1. V shed 6 bases and J 5 bases; nucleotides not matched to a gene: 2. Germline CDR1 is KGHSH and CDR2 is LQKENI. The CDR3 runs to 13 residues. The DNA of the CDR3 is TGTGCCAGCTCCGGGACAGGGGGGACTGAAGCTTTCTTT. Its translation is CASSGTGGTEAFF.

The chain uses TRBV10-2 and TRBJ1-5; no firm D call. V lost 5 bases and J lost 4, with 9 bases in between. Germline V gives CDR1 WSHSY, CDR2 SAAADI. The CDR3 loop spans 13 amino acids. CDR3 loop: CASSSPGNQPQHF. CDR3 DNA: TGCGCCAGCAGTAGCCCGGGGAATCAGCCCCAGCATTTT.

This chain uses TRBV6-5 with TRBJ1-5; D may be TRBD1 (6 bases). The CDR3 is 13 residues long. V lost 4 bases, J lost 6 bases, and 10 bases lay in between. The germline CDR1 and CDR2 sequences are MNHEY and SVGAGI. The CDR3 loop is CASSLQQGQPQHF. In DNA, the CDR3 is TGTGCCAGCAGTTTACAACAGGGTCAGCCCCAGCATTTT.

The rearrangement uses TRBV28 and TRBJ2-2, with D perhaps TRBD1 (6 bases). Germline V gene sequence: CDR1 MDHEN, CDR2 SYDVKM. There are 15 residues in the CDR3. V lost 10 bases and J 2 bases, leaving 17 bases between the germline ends. CDR3 residues: CATFRGFRNTGELFF. The CDR3 nucleotides read TGTGCCACATTCAGGGGCTTTCGCAACACCGGGGAGCTGTTTTTT.

The J gene is TRBJ2-6, the V gene TRBV9, with a tentative D call TRBD1 (6 bases). The CDR3 is 16 amino acids. The germline V gene encodes CDR1 SGDLS and CDR2 YYNGEE. V was pared by 4 bases and J by 1 base, with 12 bases between. This CDR3 is CASSSGVGSGANVLTF. CDR3 DNA sequence: TGTGCCAGCAGCTCAGGGGTCGGGTCTGGGGCCAACGTCCTGACTTTC.

This clonotype was recorded once. This chain joins TRBV20-1 and TRBJ2-7; D unresolved. The CDR3 contains 16 residues. The germline V gene has CDR1 DFQATT and CDR2 SNEGSKA (reference sequence). Trimming cost V 3 bases and J 1 base, with 19 bases left between them. The CDR3 here is CSARVAPQLQSYEQYF. CDR3 in DNA: TGCAGTGCTAGGGTGGCCCCACAGCTACAGTCCTACGAGCAGTACTTC.

This clonotype was found once. The chain uses TRBV5-4 and TRBJ1-2, with 8 bases fitting TRBD1. V gave up 9 bases and J gave up 3 bases; unmatched junction bases: 7. This CDR3 region has 13 residues. Germline V gene data show CDR1 as SGHNT and CDR2 as YYREEE (reference sequence). DNA of the CDR3: TGTGCCACGAGGACAGGGTGGGACTATGGCTACACCTTC. Translating it yields CATRTGWDYGYTF.

This clonotype was seen only once. J is TRBJ2-5 and V is TRBV19; TRBD2 matches at 7 bases. CDR1 and CDR2 (germline): LNHDA, SQIVND (reference sequence). Trimming took 8 bases from V and 3 from J; bases not matched to a gene: 6. The CDR3 loop spans 13 amino acids. The CDR3 bases are TGTGCCAGTGGCGAGCGGGGTGAAGAGACCCAGTACTTC. Amino acid sequence: CASGERGEETQYF.

This chain connects TRBV29-1 to TRBJ2-7; D not resolved. This CDR3 comprises 13 residues. Trimming stripped 0 bases from V and 0 bases from J, with 6 bases between. Looked up from germline, CDR1 is SQVTM and CDR2 is ANQGSEA. The CDR3 loop reads CSVEDVSSYEQYF. Here the CDR3 DNA reads TGCAGCGTTGAAGATGTGAGCTCCTACGAGCAGTACTTC.

This sequence joins TRBV5-1 and TRBJ2-6; no reliable D call. The CDR3 length is 15 residues. Trimming pared 7 bases from V and 0 bases from J, leaving 11 bases between. Germline lookup yields CDR1 SGHRS and CDR2 YFSETQ. The CDR3 DNA sequence: TGCGCCAGCGGCGACGGAGACTCTGGGGCCAACGTCCTGACTTTC. Translating it yields CASGDGDSGANVLTF.

The V call is TRBV2, the J call TRBJ2-1; 12 bases fit TRBD2. The V gene's germline CDR1 is SNHLY and CDR2 FYNNEI. V was clipped by 7 bases and J by 6 bases; unmatched bases: 7. The CDR3 contains 15 residues. CDR3 amino acids: CASNLAGGPPNEQFF. CDR3 DNA sequence: TGTGCCAGCAACCTAGCGGGAGGGCCCCCCAATGAGCAGTTCTTC.

This clonotype was seen a few times. The chain joins TRBV7-6 to TRBJ1-1; D may be TRBD1 (5 bases). Trimming removed 1 base from V and 3 bases from J, with 9 bases in between. The CDR3 runs to 14 residues. Germline V gives CDR1 SGHVS, CDR2 FNYEAQ. The CDR3 nucleotides are TGTGCCAGCAGCTTAGGAACAGGAGACACTGAAGCTTTCTTT. This translates into CASSLGTGDTEAFF.

The chain carries TRBV28 and TRBJ1-1, with 11 bases that match TRBD1. Germline lookup yields CDR1 MDHEN and CDR2 SYDVKM. The CDR3 contains 13 residues. The J segment lost 7 bases and the V segment lost 5 bases, leaving 3 bases of the junction unmatched. The CDR3 is CASSAGQGGEAFF. The CDR3 DNA sequence: TGTGCCAGCAGTGCGGGACAGGGGGGTGAAGCTTTCTTT.

The V gene is TRBV20-1, the J gene TRBJ1-5; tentatively, D is TRBD1 (6 bases). Germline lookup yields CDR1 DFQATT and CDR2 SNEGSKA (reference sequence). The CDR3 runs to 15 residues. The ends were cut back, 5 bases at V and 0 bases at J, with 14 bases in the middle. CDR3 in DNA: TGCAGTGCTCAAGGGGGGGGAAATAGCAATCAGCCCCAGCATTTT. It specifies CSAQGGGNSNQPQHF.

The V call is TRBV11-1, the J call TRBJ2-3, with TRBD2 matching 12 bases. CDR1 is SGHAT, CDR2 FQDESV, per germline (reference sequence). J gave up 6 bases and V 5 bases, and 6 bases lay outside the gene matches. The CDR3 spans 15 residues. CDR3 sequence (DNA): TGTGCCAGCAGCCCTAGCGGGGGGGCCATGGATACGCAGTATTTT. It is translated as CASSPSGGAMDTQYF.

The chain couples TRBV29-1 to TRBJ1-3; D is ambiguous. The germline V gene encodes CDR1 SQVTM and CDR2 ANQGSEA. The CDR3 runs to 11 residues. Between the trimmed V and J ends, which lost 6 bases and 11 bases, there was a span of 14 bases. The CDR3 loop reads CSVQTGRAIYF. The CDR3 bases are TGCAGCGTCCAGACGGGCCGTGCCATATATTTT.

V is TRBV20-1 and J is TRBJ2-4; D unclear. The germline V and J ends were trimmed by 0 bases and 5 bases, with 5 bases remaining between them. Germline CDR1 DFQATT, CDR2 SNEGSKA (reference sequence). The CDR3 runs 12 residues. CDR3 coding DNA: TGCAGTGCTAGAGAGGTGGAAAACATTCAGTACTTC. It is translated as CSAREVENIQYF.

The J gene is TRBJ2-2, the V gene TRBV29-1; D possibly corresponds to TRBD1 (6 bases). Germline V gene sequence: CDR1 SQVTM, CDR2 ANQGSEA. Trimming stripped 3 bases from V and 0 bases from J, with 11 bases between. The CDR3 runs to 15 residues. CDR3 loop: CSVDWGPTNTGELFF. The CDR3 nucleotides read TGCAGCGTTGATTGGGGGCCAACGAACACCGGGGAGCTGTTTTTT.

This clonotype was counted a single time. V usage is TRBV2 and J usage is TRBJ1-5; TRBD1 might be the D (5 bases). The CDR3 is 15 residues long. Trimming shortened V by 6 bases and J by 1 base, and 13 bases separated the two germline ends. Per the germline V gene, CDR1 is SNHLY and CDR2 is FYNNEI. CDR3 bases: TGTGCCAGCAGCACCGGACAATTGAGCAATCAGCCCCAGCATTTT. Its translation: CASSTGQLSNQPQHF. Combining the CDR3 with reference TRBV2 and TRBJ1-5 gives the whole variable domain EPEVTQTPSHQVTQMGQEVILRCVPISNHLYFYWYRQILGQKVEFLVSFYNNEISEKSEIFDDQFSVERPDGSNFTLKIRSTKLEDSAMYFCASSTGQLSNQPQHFGDGTRLSIL.

The J gene is TRBJ2-7, the V gene TRBV19, with D tentatively TRBD2 (6 bases). The CDR3 has 14 amino acids. Germline V gene data show CDR1 as LNHDA and CDR2 as SQIVND (reference sequence). Trimming shortened V by 5 bases and J by 3 bases, and 14 bases separated the two germline ends. CDR3 amino acids: CASSAYTGSYEQYF. The CDR3 DNA is TGTGCCAGTAGTGCCTACACCGGGAGCTACGAGCAGTACTTC.

The genes are TRBV7-9 and TRBJ2-5; perhaps TRBD2 as D (5 bases). CDR3 length: 16 amino acids. V lost 3 bases and J 1 base, leaving 15 bases between the germline ends. Germline loops: CDR1 SEHNR, CDR2 FQNEAQ (reference sequence). CDR3 residues: CASSFAPIASQETQYF. The CDR3, as DNA: TGTGCCAGCAGCTTTGCCCCTATAGCGTCCCAAGAGACCCAGTACTTC.

The count of this clonotype is one. The chain is built from TRBV20-1 and TRBJ2-3, with TRBD2 matching over 13 bases. V shed 4 bases, J shed 4 bases, and the junction held 2 bases outside the gene matches. Germline values: CDR1 DFQATT, CDR2 SNEGSKA (reference sequence). The CDR3 has 14 amino acids. The CDR3 region has the DNA TGCAGTGCTATGACTAGCGGGGGGCCAGATACGCAGTATTTT. Protein sequence: CSAMTSGGPDTQYF.

V is TRBV27 and J is TRBJ2-6; a possible D gene is TRBD1 (5 bases). The CDR3 runs 17 residues. V was cut by 9 bases and J by 0 bases, with 18 bases left in between. CDR1 and CDR2 from the germline V gene are MNHEY and SMNVEV (reference sequence). The CDR3 nucleotides are TGTGCCAGTGCCCAAGAAGGGGCCAGCTCTGGGGCCAACGTCCTGACTTTC. Amino acids: CASAQEGASSGANVLTF. The whole variable domain, filled in from reference TRBV27 and TRBJ2-6, reads EAQVTQNPRYLITVTGKKLTVTCSQNMNHEYMSWYRQDPGLGLRQIYYSMNVEVTDKGDVPEGYKVSRKEKRNFPLILESPSPNQTSLYFCASAQEGASSGANVLTFGAGSRLTVL.

J is TRBJ2-6 and V is TRBV28; D is unresolved. Germline loops: CDR1 MDHEN, CDR2 SYDVKM. Trimming left V 5 bases short and J 0 bases short, with 11 bases between. This CDR3 contains 16 residues. The CDR3 bases are TGTGCCAGCAGTATAGTTTGGGGCTCTGGGGCCAACGTCCTGACTTTC. Residues: CASSIVWGSGANVLTF.

The chain has TRBV2 and TRBJ2-3; either TRBD1 or TRBD2 may fit D (5 bases each). The CDR3 spans 13 residues. Germline loops: CDR1 SNHLY, CDR2 FYNNEI. Between the trimmed V and J ends, which lost 0 bases and 9 bases, there was a span of 10 bases. The CDR3 reads CASSEAGPITQYF. CDR3 sequence (DNA): TGTGCCAGCAGTGAAGCGGGACCTATAACGCAGTATTTT.

This chain joins TRBV5-1 and TRBJ2-2; 8 nucleotides agree with TRBD1. Trimming took 4 bases from V and 7 from J; bases not matched to a gene: 12. CDR1 and CDR2 (germline): SGHRS, YFSETQ. The CDR3 covers 16 residues. CDR3: CASSAKPRGRIGELFF. For the CDR3, the DNA is TGCGCCAGCAGCGCCAAACCCAGGGGGCGTATCGGGGAGCTGTTTTTT.

This CDR3 reads CASSLSPGSGSADTQYF. The CDR3 DNA sequence: TGTGCCAGCAGCCTCTCTCCGGGTAGCGGGAGTGCAGATACGCAGTATTTT. The V call is TRBV3-1, the J call TRBJ2-3; the match to TRBD2 covers 9 bases. The germline gives CDR1 LGHDT, CDR2 YNNKEL (reference sequence). Losses at the gene ends were 4 bases for V and 4 bases for J; bases not matched to a gene: 12. The CDR3 is 17 amino acids.

A remark on this clonotype: A clone one base away is much larger, so this may be a read error. The V gene is TRBV6-2 or TRBV6-3, the J gene TRBJ2-6; D uncertain. The V and J ends lost 7 bases and 0 bases respectively, with 1 base between them. CDR3 length equals 12 residues. CDR1 and CDR2 from the germline V gene are MNHEY and SVGEGT. The CDR3 nucleotides are TGTGCCAGCACCTCTGGGGCCAACGTCCTGACTTTC. This translates into CASTSGANVLTF.

The chain carries TRBV15 and TRBJ2-1; 8 nucleotides agree with TRBD1. From germline, CDR1 is LNHNV and CDR2 YYDKDF (reference sequence). The CDR3 consists of 14 residues. The ends lost 5 bases at V and 3 bases at J; junction bases unmatched: 3. Here the CDR3 DNA reads TGTGCCACCAGCCCCGGGACAGGCTACAATGAGCAGTTCTTC. Residues: CATSPGTGYNEQFF. Full variable domain (rest looked up from reference TRBV15 and TRBJ2-1): DAMVIQNPRYQVTQFGKPVTLSCSQTLNHNVMYWYQQKSSQAPKLLFHYYDKDFNNEADTPDNFQSRRPNTSFCFLDIRSPGLGDTAMYLCATSPGTGYNEQFFGPGTRLTVL.

This clonotype has a single count. The chain recombines TRBV18 with TRBJ1-1; D is uncertain. Germline-derived CDR1 and CDR2 are KGHSH and LQKENI. The CDR3 length is 15 residues. Deletions cut 3 bases from V and 0 bases from J, with 11 bases between. The CDR3 region has the DNA TGTGCCAGCTCACCTACTCGGGTTTTGAACACTGAAGCTTTCTTT. Its protein is CASSPTRVLNTEAFF.